The 7 T cell receptor beta chains listed next were all sequenced from one sample in a study of blood T cells in healthy people across ages. Then a second PCR, running roughly 7 to 11 cycles, was carried out with a sample-barcoded 5' primer and a J-beta primer mix. TCRdb analysed the 5' RACE reads with MiXCR anew, one entry per CDR3 protein. The sample contains 700,000 to 1,000,000 distinct CDR3 sequences, 44% of which appear only once. Input material: blood. The source of these receptors is a man between 60 and 75 years old in good health.

The V call is TRBV20-1, the J call TRBJ2-6; TRBD1 agrees at 9 bases. The V gene end was trimmed by 3 bases and the J gene end by 2 bases; junction bases not matched to a gene: 2. Germline V gene sequence: CDR1 DFQATT, CDR2 SNEGSKA (reference sequence). The CDR3 consists of 15 residues. In DNA form, the CDR3 reads TGCAGTGCTAGGGACAGGGGAGCTGGGGCCAACGTCCTGACTTTC. Protein sequence: CSARDRGAGANVLTF.

The sample holds a few counts of this clonotype. The gene calls are TRBV30 and TRBJ1-4; TRBD1 agrees at 10 bases. The length of the CDR3 is 17 residues. V shed 2 bases, J shed 7 bases, and the junction held 13 bases outside the gene matches. Germline V gene lookup returns CDR1 GTSNPN and CDR2 SVGIG (reference sequence). This chain's CDR3 is CAWSRDRGPRGPEKLFF. CDR3 bases: TGTGCCTGGAGTAGGGACAGGGGACCAAGGGGGCCTGAAAAACTGTTTTTT.

In this sample, this clonotype is medium-sized. V is TRBV29-1 and J is TRBJ2-5; D possibly corresponds to TRBD1 (6 bases). CDR1 is SQVTM, CDR2 ANQGSEA, per germline. CDR3 length equals 12 residues. V lost 7 bases, J lost 0 bases, and 9 bases lay in between. CDR3 nucleotide sequence: TGCAGCGGGCGGACAGACCAAGAGACCCAGTACTTC. Its protein is CSGRTDQETQYF.

The chain joins TRBV7-2 to TRBJ2-3; D call uncertain. The CDR3 totals 16 residues. With 4 bases removed from V and 3 bases from J, the gap between germline ends came to 17 bases. CDR1 and CDR2 from the germline V gene are SGHTA and FQGNSA. Here the CDR3 reads CASSSEGPVGTDTQYF. The CDR3 nucleotides are TGTGCCAGCAGCTCAGAAGGGCCAGTGGGGACAGATACGCAGTATTTT.

This clonotype was seen many times. V and J are TRBV7-2 and TRBJ2-4; D gene unclear. Germline-derived CDR1 and CDR2 are SGHTA and FQGNSA. CDR3 length: 15 amino acids. The ends were cut back, 0 bases at V and 5 bases at J, with 11 bases in the middle. The CDR3, as DNA: TGTGCCAGCAGCTTAGCGGGCCTCCCCCAAAACATTCAGTACTTC. The encoded protein is CASSLAGLPQNIQYF.

In this sample, this clonotype turned up a few times. The rearrangement uses TRBV7-2 and TRBJ1-1; 10 bases agree with TRBD1. The CDR3 sequence is 16 residues long. The ends lost 4 bases at V and 11 bases at J; junction bases unmatched: 16. Germline V CDR1 and CDR2: SGHTA, FQGNSA. The CDR3 loop is CASSSNPTGGLVTAFF. In nucleotides, the CDR3 is TGTGCCAGCAGCTCTAATCCGACAGGGGGCCTTGTGACGGCTTTCTTT.

J is TRBJ2-7 and V is TRBV9, with 9 bases fitting TRBD1. V was pared by 1 base and J by 2 bases, with 4 bases of the junction left unmatched. Germline-derived CDR1 and CDR2 are SGDLS and YYNGEE. CDR3 length: 15 amino acids. CDR3: CASSVQGQGPYEQYF. For the CDR3, the DNA is TGTGCCAGCAGCGTACAGGGACAGGGTCCCTACGAGCAGTACTTC.